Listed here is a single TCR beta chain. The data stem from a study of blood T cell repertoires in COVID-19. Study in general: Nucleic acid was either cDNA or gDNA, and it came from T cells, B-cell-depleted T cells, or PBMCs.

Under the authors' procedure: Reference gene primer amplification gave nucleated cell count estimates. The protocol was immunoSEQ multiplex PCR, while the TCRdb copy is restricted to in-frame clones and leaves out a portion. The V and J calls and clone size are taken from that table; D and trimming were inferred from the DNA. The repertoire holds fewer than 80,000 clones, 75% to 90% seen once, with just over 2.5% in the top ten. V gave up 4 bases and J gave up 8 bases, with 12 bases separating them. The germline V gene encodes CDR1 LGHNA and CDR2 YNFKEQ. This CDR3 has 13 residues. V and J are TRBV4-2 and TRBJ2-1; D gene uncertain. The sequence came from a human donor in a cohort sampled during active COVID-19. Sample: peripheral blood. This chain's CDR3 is CASSPDKSDEQFF. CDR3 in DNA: TGTGCCAGCAGCCCCGATAAGAGCGATGAGCAGTTCTTC.